This T cell receptor (beta chain) stems from a study of Graves' ophthalmopathy and Graves' hyperthyroidism. Study as a whole: Before any treatment was given, at initial diagnosis, peripheral blood was collected.

Study results and caveats: With approximately 90% sensitivity and roughly 76% specificity, a 13-signature model separated ophthalmopathy from stable hyperthyroidism.

V lost 5 bases and J 3 bases, leaving 14 bases between the germline ends. Looked up from germline, CDR1 is LNHDA and CDR2 is SQIVND (reference sequence). The CDR3 is 14 amino acids. Amplifying from RNA transcripts, the study obtained TCR beta CDR3 regions. Investigators did first-round RT-PCR with HTBI primers, then second-round multiplex PCR. One entry per CDR3 protein, called by TCRdb with MiXCR from the multiplex PCR reads. The sample yields 220,000 or so distinct CDR3 sequences, roughly 21% seen once. With respect to this clonotype: As yet, its antigen is unknown.

A diagnosis was made from clinical symptoms together with serum thyroxine, TRAb, thyroid ultrasound and orbital computed tomography. The sequenced sample consisted of peripheral blood. This sequence was found in a woman in her 50s with Graves' ophthalmopathy. The chain recombines TRBV19 with TRBJ2-7; no clear D gene. CDR3: CASSPPEPNYEQYF. CDR3 nucleotide sequence: TGTGCCAGTAGTCCGCCGGAACCTAACTACGAGCAGTACTTC.